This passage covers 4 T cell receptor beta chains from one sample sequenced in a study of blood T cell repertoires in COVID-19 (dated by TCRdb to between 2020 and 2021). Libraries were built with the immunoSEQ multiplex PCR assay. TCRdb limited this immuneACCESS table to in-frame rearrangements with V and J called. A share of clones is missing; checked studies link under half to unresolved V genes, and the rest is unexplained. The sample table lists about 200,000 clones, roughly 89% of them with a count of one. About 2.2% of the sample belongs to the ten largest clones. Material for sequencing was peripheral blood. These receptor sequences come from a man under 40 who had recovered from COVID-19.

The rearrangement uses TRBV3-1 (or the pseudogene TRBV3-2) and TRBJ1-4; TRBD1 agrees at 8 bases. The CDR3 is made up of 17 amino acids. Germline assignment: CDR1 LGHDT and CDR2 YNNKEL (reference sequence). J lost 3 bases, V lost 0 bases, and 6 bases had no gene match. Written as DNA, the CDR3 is TGTGCCAGCAGCCAAGAGGGACAGGCATCGTCTAATGAAAAACTGTTTTTT. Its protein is CASSQEGQASSNEKLFF.

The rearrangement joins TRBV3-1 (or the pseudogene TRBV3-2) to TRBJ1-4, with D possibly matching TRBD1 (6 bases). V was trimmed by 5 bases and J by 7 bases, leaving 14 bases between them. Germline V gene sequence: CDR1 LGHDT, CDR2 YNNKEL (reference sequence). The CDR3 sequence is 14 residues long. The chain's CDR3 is CASSSREGGEKLFF. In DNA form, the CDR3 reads TGTGCCAGCAGCTCCAGGGAGGGGGGTGAAAAACTGTTTTTT.

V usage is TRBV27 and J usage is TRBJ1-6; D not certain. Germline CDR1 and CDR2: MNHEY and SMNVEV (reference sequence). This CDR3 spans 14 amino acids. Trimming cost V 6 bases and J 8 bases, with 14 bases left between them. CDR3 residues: CASSFEGPDSPLHF. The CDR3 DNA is TGTGCCAGCAGCTTTGAGGGCCCTGATTCACCCCTCCACTTT.

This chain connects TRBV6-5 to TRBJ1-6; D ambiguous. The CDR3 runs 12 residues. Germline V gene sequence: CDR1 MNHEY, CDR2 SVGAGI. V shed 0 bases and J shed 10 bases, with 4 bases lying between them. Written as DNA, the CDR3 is TGTGCCAGCAGTTACTCTCAATCACCCCTCCACTTT. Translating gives CASSYSQSPLHF.